Listed here is a single TCR beta chain. Profiling relied on immunoSEQ multiplex PCR, and the TCRdb table lists in-frame clones only, not all of them. The sample has around 140,000 clones, roughly 90% seen once. This specimen belongs to a study of control samples from healthy donors and cancer patients. There are 16 residues in the CDR3. Trimming removed 4 bases at V and 0 bases at J, with 14 bases between. Germline V gives CDR1 SGHDT, CDR2 YYEEEE. Material: PBMCs. This chain links TRBV5-6 with TRBJ1-3; perhaps TRBD1 as D (5 bases). The sequence came from a man between 45 and 60 years old with head and neck cancer. CDR3 DNA: TGTGCCAGCAGCATGCTAGGCAGGGCCTCTGGAAACACCATATATTTT. Residues: CASSMLGRASGNTIYF.